One and the same sample provided the 24 T cell receptor beta chains below, sequenced in a study of shared T cell receptors in the human thymus. This table comes from immunoSEQ multiplex PCR, and its TCRdb copy is limited to in-frame clones, with some not included. The table includes about 380,000 clones, 95% detected once. What was sequenced was thymocytes. These receptors all stem from a human donor.

The CDR3 nucleotides read TGCGCCAGCATCCCTATGGGAGTTTGGGGGGGAGGCTCCTACAATGAGCAGTTCTTC. This translates into CASIPMGVWGGGSYNEQFF. The gene calls are TRBV5-1 and TRBJ2-1, with 7 bases that match TRBD2. Germline V CDR1 and CDR2: SGHRS, YFSETQ. V dropped 6 bases and J dropped 0; count of bases not matched to a gene: 18. This CDR3 is built from 19 residues.

The rearrangement uses TRBV27 and TRBJ2-6; D not certain. Germline V lookup: CDR1 MNHEY, CDR2 SMNVEV (reference sequence). This CDR3 is 14 amino acids long. The V end was cut by 6 bases, the J end by 4 bases, with 10 bases between. Here the CDR3 reads CASSPEWGANVLTF. In DNA form, the CDR3 reads TGTGCCAGCAGCCCCGAGTGGGGGGCCAACGTCCTGACTTTC.

In this sample, this clone turned up once. This sequence joins TRBV7-9 and TRBJ2-1, with 9 bases that match TRBD1. Germline V gives CDR1 SEHNR, CDR2 FQNEAQ (reference sequence). V dropped 5 bases and J dropped 10; count of bases not matched to a gene: 12. CDR3 length: 15 residues. The CDR3 coding sequence is TGTGCCAGCAGCACCCGGGACAGGGTTTTCGAGGAGCAGTTCTTC. Translating it yields CASSTRDRVFEEQFF.

V gene TRBV19 combines with J gene TRBJ2-7; 10 bases are a match to TRBD1. J lost 0 bases, V lost 4 bases, and 15 bases had no gene match. Germline V CDR1 and CDR2: LNHDA, SQIVND (reference sequence). CDR3 length: 19 residues. This chain's CDR3 is CASSTDPRDRGRASYEQYF. The CDR3 coding sequence is TGTGCCAGTAGTACGGACCCTCGGGACAGGGGACGGGCCTCCTACGAGCAGTACTTC. The variable domain in full, with the rest retrieved from reference TRBV19 and TRBJ2-7, is DGGITQSPKYLFRKEGQNVTLSCEQNLNHDAMYWYRQDPGQGLRLIYYSQIVNDFQKGDIAEGYSVSREKKESFPLTVTSAQKNPTAFYLCASSTDPRDRGRASYEQYFGPGTRLTVT.

The genes are TRBV5-6 and TRBJ1-1; possibly TRBD1 for D (5 bases). Germline V gene data show CDR1 as SGHDT and CDR2 as YYEEEE. The germline V and J ends were trimmed by 2 bases and 11 bases, with 13 bases remaining between them. The CDR3 extends over 12 amino acids. The CDR3 sequence: CASSFRGVDAFF. As DNA, the CDR3 is TGTGCCAGCAGCTTTAGAGGGGTCGATGCTTTCTTT.

This chain connects TRBV28 to TRBJ1-2; 9 nucleotides agree with TRBD1. The germline V gene encodes CDR1 MDHEN and CDR2 SYDVKM. This CDR3 comprises 14 residues. Germline trimming cut 8 bases from V and 3 bases from J; bases unmatched to any gene: 7. The CDR3, as DNA: TGTGCCAGCCGGGACAGGGAGTGGGACTATGGCTACACCTTC. Protein product: CASRDREWDYGYTF.

The chain joins TRBV4-1 to TRBJ2-7; no clear D. Trimming removed 0 bases at V and 1 base at J, with 19 bases between. Germline V gene lookup returns CDR1 MGHRA and CDR2 YSYEKL. The CDR3 has 18 residues. The CDR3 reads CASSQDIHLATVSYEQYF. As DNA, the CDR3 is TGCGCCAGCAGCCAAGATATCCATCTCGCGACGGTTTCCTACGAGCAGTACTTC.

This clone was seen a handful of times. V gene TRBV5-6 combines with J gene TRBJ1-2; D unclear. V shed 6 bases and J shed 2 bases, with 17 bases lying between them. Per germline, CDR1 SGHDT and CDR2 YYEEEE. The CDR3 length is 15 residues. As DNA, the CDR3 is TGTGCCAGCACCAGCGACGCCACAGCAAACTATGGCTACACCTTC. It codes for CASTSDATANYGYTF.

The rearrangement joins TRBV7-8 to TRBJ2-7; TRBD1 might be the D (5 bases). Trimming took 5 bases from V and 2 from J, leaving 22 bases between them. The CDR3 contains 17 residues. Looked up from germline, CDR1 is SGHVS and CDR2 is FQNEAQ. The CDR3 sequence: CASSLLTVGHVAYEQYF. In DNA, the CDR3 is TGTGCCAGCAGCCTCTTGACAGTGGGGCACGTAGCCTACGAGCAGTACTTC.

This chain uses TRBV4-1 with TRBJ2-3; D is ambiguous. The V gene lost 0 bases and the J gene lost 4 bases, with 11 bases spanning the gap. Germline assignment: CDR1 MGHRA and CDR2 YSYEKL. The CDR3 consists of 15 residues. The CDR3 nucleotides read TGCGCCAGCAGCCAAGAGGCTAAACCGGCAGATACGCAGTATTTT. Translation gives CASSQEAKPADTQYF.

CDR3 nucleotide sequence: TGTGCCAGCTCGGGGGGGCATACCGGGGAGCTGTTTTTT. Translated, it gives CASSGGHTGELFF. This chain links TRBV27 with TRBJ2-2, with 8 bases identical to TRBD2. In germline, CDR1 is MNHEY, CDR2 SMNVEV (reference sequence). There are 13 residues in the CDR3. After removal of 8 bases from V and 5 bases from J, the junction contained 4 bases not matched to a gene.

This chain uses TRBV15 with TRBJ2-1; D not resolved. The CDR3 sequence is 15 residues long. Per germline, CDR1 LNHNV and CDR2 YYDKDF (reference sequence). V was trimmed by 8 bases and J by 2 bases, leaving 16 bases between them. The CDR3 here is CATHLGIGPYNEQFF. The CDR3 bases are TGTGCCACCCACTTGGGGATCGGCCCCTACAATGAGCAGTTCTTC.

This sequence joins TRBV27 and TRBJ1-1; 7 positions agree with TRBD1. CDR1 is MNHEY, CDR2 SMNVEV, per germline (reference sequence). This CDR3 spans 13 amino acids. The V and J ends lost 5 bases and 7 bases, in that order; junction bases with no gene match: 7. This CDR3 is CASSPGTAHEAFF. CDR3 bases: TGTGCCAGCAGTCCAGGGACAGCACATGAAGCTTTCTTT.

The J gene is TRBJ1-5, the V gene TRBV9; a possible D gene is TRBD1 (5 bases). This CDR3 contains 14 residues. The germline gives CDR1 SGDLS, CDR2 YYNGEE. V lost 0 bases and J 7 bases, leaving 11 bases between the germline ends. The CDR3 reads CASSVGGVGQPQHF. CDR3 in DNA: TGTGCCAGCAGCGTAGGGGGCGTAGGGCAGCCCCAGCATTTT.

V and J are TRBV13 and TRBJ2-5, with TRBD1 matching 8 bases. CDR3 length: 16 residues. The trim removed 4 bases at V and 4 bases at J, leaving 11 bases unmatched. Germline V lookup: CDR1 PRHDT, CDR2 FYEKMQ (reference sequence). CDR3 region: CASSSHPDRGGETQYF. Written as DNA, the CDR3 is TGTGCCAGCAGCTCCCATCCCGACAGGGGAGGAGAGACCCAGTACTTC.

This chain links TRBV5-8 with TRBJ2-3, with TRBD2 matching 8 bases. The CDR3 spans 15 residues. V lost 4 bases and J lost 2; bases outside the gene matches: 6. Per the germline V gene, CDR1 is SGHTS and CDR2 is YDEGEE. The CDR3 reads CASSLGLDYTDTQYF. The DNA for the CDR3 is TGTGCCAGCAGCCTGGGACTAGACTACACAGATACGCAGTATTTT.

On this clone itself: The junction does not match germline at one end; this may be a read error. This sample includes further DNA sequences coding for the same CDR3. CDR3: CATSRGTDQGGPQHF. CDR3 nucleotide sequence: TGCGCCACCAGCAGAGGGACAGACCAAGGGGGGCCCCAGCATTTT. The V and J genes are TRBV15 and TRBJ1-5; 7 bases match TRBD1. The CDR3 consists of 15 residues. Germline CDR1 and CDR2: LNHNV and YYDKDF (reference sequence). Filled out from reference TRBV15 and TRBJ1-5, the complete variable domain reads DAMVIQNPRYQVTQFGKPVTLSCSQTLNHNVMYWYQQKSSQAPKLLFHYYDKDFNNEADTPDNFQSRRPNTSFCFLDIRSPGLGDTAMYLCATSRGTDQGGPQHFGDGTRLSIL.

The chain links TRBV19 to TRBJ2-5; 7 bases are a match to TRBD1. In germline, CDR1 is LNHDA, CDR2 SQIVND (reference sequence). The CDR3 length is 14 residues. Unmatched junction bases numbered 5, after V lost 6 bases and J lost 1 base. The CDR3 DNA reads as TGTGCCAGTAGGCCCAGGGACAGCCAAGAGACCCAGTACTTC. This codes for CASRPRDSQETQYF. The whole variable domain, remainder taken from reference TRBV19 and TRBJ2-5, is DGGITQSPKYLFRKEGQNVTLSCEQNLNHDAMYWYRQDPGQGLRLIYYSQIVNDFQKGDIAEGYSVSREKKESFPLTVTSAQKNPTAFYLCASRPRDSQETQYFGPGTRLLVL.

The gene calls are TRBV28 and TRBJ1-1, with D perhaps matching TRBD1 (6 bases). CDR1 and CDR2 (germline): MDHEN, SYDVKM. Deletions cut 6 bases from V and 3 bases from J, with 20 bases between. The CDR3 totals 16 residues. The CDR3 DNA reads as TGTGCCAGCAGCCATTATAACAGGGTACGTGACACTGAAGCTTTCTTT. This sequence encodes CASSHYNRVRDTEAFF.

This clone came up a few times. This chain links TRBV19 with TRBJ2-7; maybe TRBD2 (5 bases). Trimming pared 11 bases from V and 7 bases from J, leaving 24 bases between. In germline, CDR1 is LNHDA, CDR2 SQIVND (reference sequence). The CDR3 loop spans 14 amino acids. CDR3 loop: CASTSGESVGEQYF. For the CDR3, the DNA is TGTGCCTCGACATCCGGGGAGTCAGTAGGAGAGCAGTACTTC.

The chain is built from TRBV7-3 and TRBJ2-2; no definite D call. V was cut by 5 bases and J by 4 bases, with 11 bases left in between. Germline V CDR1 and CDR2: SGHTA, FQGTGA. The CDR3 length is 14 residues. The CDR3 sequence: CASSASDGTGELFF. DNA of the CDR3: TGTGCCAGCAGCGCCTCGGACGGCACCGGGGAGCTGTTTTTT.

In its sample, this clone was seen a few times. This rearrangement joins TRBV28 to TRBJ2-1; 8 nucleotides agree with TRBD1. CDR3 length equals 17 residues. The J segment lost 3 bases and the V segment lost 6 bases, leaving 13 bases of the junction unmatched. Per germline, CDR1 MDHEN and CDR2 SYDVKM. CDR3 bases: TGTGCCAGCAGACACCTCGTGACAGGGGTCCTCTACAATGAGCAGTTCTTC. Translating it yields CASRHLVTGVLYNEQFF.

As concerns this clone: An end of the junction differs from the germline gene, which may be a read error. The chain combines TRBV28 with TRBJ1-2; 9 bases fit TRBD1. The CDR3 runs 15 residues. Germline V lookup: CDR1 MDHEN, CDR2 SYDVKM. The CDR3 DNA reads TGTGCCAGCAGTGTATGGGACAGGGAGGGATATGGCTACACCTTC. Protein sequence: CASSVWDREGYGYTF.

This chain uses TRBV28 with TRBJ1-5; 7 bases align to TRBD1. CDR1 MDHEN and CDR2 SYDVKM come from the germline V gene. The CDR3 runs 14 residues. Trimming removed 5 bases from V and 7 bases from J; junction bases left unmatched: 8. CDR3 sequence: CASSNDRAYQPQHF. CDR3 nucleotide sequence: TGTGCCAGCAGTAACGACAGGGCTTACCAGCCCCAGCATTTT. Supplemented by reference TRBV28 and TRBJ1-5, the full variable domain reads DVKVTQSSRYLVKRTGEKVFLECVQDMDHENMFWYRQDPGLGLRLIYFSYDVKMKEKGDIPEGYSVSREKKERFSLILESASTNQTSMYLCASSNDRAYQPQHFGDGTRLSIL.